This T cell receptor beta chain was retrieved from a study of shared clonotypes between healthy human individuals. The wider study: Each donor contributed plates that comprised three CD4 naive, three CD4 memory, two CD8 naive and one CD8 memory.

Sequenced by immunoSEQ multiplex PCR; TCRdb stores in-frame clones only, minus some. The table lists about 1 million clones, 70% to 80% of them singletons, with 1.5% in the top ten. CDR1 MNHEY and CDR2 SVGAGI come from the germline V gene. The CDR3 extends over 13 amino acids. Trimming left V 6 bases short and J 7 bases short, with 10 bases between. Findings and caveats of the study: Sorted-subset sequencing, rarefaction showed, was incomplete despite large depth. An expected dependence of interdonor clonotype sharing on sequencing depth was noted.

This clone was counted a single time. Its antigen is unidentified. The receptor's source is a man between 18 and 35 years old in good health. The sequenced sample consisted of memory CD4+ T cells sorted from blood. Subset given: CD45RA-negative fraction. The chain uses TRBV6-5 and TRBJ1-6, with TRBD1 as a possible D gene (5 bases). CDR3 residues: CASRGLKNSPLHF. CDR3 DNA sequence: TGTGCCAGCAGGGGACTTAAGAATTCACCCCTCCACTTT.